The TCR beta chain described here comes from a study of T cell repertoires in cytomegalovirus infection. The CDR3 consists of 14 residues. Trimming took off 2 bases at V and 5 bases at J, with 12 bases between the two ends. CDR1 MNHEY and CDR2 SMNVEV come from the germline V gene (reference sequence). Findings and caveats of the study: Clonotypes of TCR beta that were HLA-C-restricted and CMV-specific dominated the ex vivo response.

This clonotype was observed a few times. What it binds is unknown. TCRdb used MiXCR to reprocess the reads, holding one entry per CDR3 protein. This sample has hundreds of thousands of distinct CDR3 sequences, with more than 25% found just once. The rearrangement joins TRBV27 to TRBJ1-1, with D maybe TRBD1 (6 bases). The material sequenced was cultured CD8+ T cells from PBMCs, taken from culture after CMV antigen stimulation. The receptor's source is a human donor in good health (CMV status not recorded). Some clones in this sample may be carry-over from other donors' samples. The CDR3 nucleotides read TGTGCCAGCAGTTTAGGGGGCCCGGGAACTGAAGCTTTCTTT. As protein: CASSLGGPGTEAFF.